This T cell receptor beta chain was recorded in a study of OX40 agonist ivuxolimab in advanced cancers. Germline CDR1 and CDR2: MGHRA and YSYEKL. The length of the CDR3 is 16 residues. Trimming stripped 4 bases from V and 0 bases from J, with 13 bases between. Method: immunoSEQ multiplex PCR; TCRdb's copy keeps in-frame clones and lacks some. The sample yields about 70,000 clones, approximately 82% seen once. The V gene is TRBV4-1, the J gene TRBJ2-1; unclear D gene. The sequence came from an adult with an advanced solid tumor such as melanoma, head and neck, liver or kidney cancer. The sequencing used CD4+ or CD8+ T cells sorted from blood, collected in a trial of the OX40 agonist ivuxolimab. The chain's CDR3 is CASSPWAGDSYNEQFF. CDR3 coding DNA: TGCGCCAGCAGCCCTTGGGCAGGTGACTCCTACAATGAGCAGTTCTTC.